The rows below give T cell receptor beta chains drawn from one sample of a study of molecular identifiers for immune sequencing clone quantification. Each CDR3 protein is one row after TCRdb ran MiXCR on the PCR reads. The profile shows just under 65,000 distinct CDR3 sequences, roughly 17% of them singletons. The sequencing sample was made of naive CD8+ T cells from blood, with Jurkat cell RNA spiked in. All receptors come from a human donor in good health. Some libraries in this study had Jurkat cell RNA spiked in. Each CDR3 is given with its conserved first and last residue. The D gene is left open where the match is weak. Clone size is not always given. Where it is, it says once, few, many or a class for expanded clones.

v_gene,abundance,j_gene,d_gene,CDR3aa,CDR3nt
TRBV12-3/TRBV12-4,once,TRBJ2-2,.,CASDTNRVGAGELFF,TGTGCCAGCGATACGAACAGGGTAGGGGCCGGGGAGCTGTTTTTT
TRBV28,many,TRBJ2-2,TRBD2,CASSPRTSGNTGELFF,TGTGCCAGCAGTCCGCGGACTAGCGGGAACACCGGGGAGCTGTTTTTT
TRBV27,few,TRBJ1-2,.,CASRIQGGYGYTF,TGTGCCAGCAGGATTCAGGGTGGATATGGCTACACCTTC
TRBV11-3,many,TRBJ2-7,TRBD2,CASSEREVLYEQYF,TGTGCCAGCAGCGAGCGGGAGGTATTGTACGAGCAGTACTTC
TRBV7-9,many,TRBJ2-3,TRBD2,CASRQPGLGTDTQYF,TGTGCCAGCAGACAGCCGGGACTAGGCACAGATACGCAGTATTTT
TRBV6-5,.,TRBJ2-5,TRBD1,CASSHSGTGFREAQYF,TGTGCCAGCAGTCACTCAGGGACAGGGTTCCGAGAGGCCCAGTACTTC
TRBV27,many,TRBJ1-1,TRBD1,CATWTGGEAFF,TGTGCCACCTGGACAGGGGGTGAAGCTTTCTTT
TRBV7-6,.,TRBJ2-2,.,CASKAHRSETNTGELFF,TGTGCCAGCAAAGCCCACCGGTCAGAAACGAACACCGGGGAGCTGTTTTTT
TRBV16,few,TRBJ2-1,.,CASSQFLSRNEQFF,TGTGCCAGCAGCCAATTTTTATCTCGCAATGAGCAGTTCTTC
TRBV3-1,.,TRBJ2-2,.,CASSKDLVVLNTGELFF,TGTGCCAGCAGCAAAGATCTAGTGGTTCTTAACACCGGAGAGCTGTTTTTT
TRBV7-9,many,TRBJ2-7,TRBD1,CASSLSQGVASYEQYF,TGTGCCAGCAGCTTAAGTCAGGGGGTCGCATCCTACGAGCAGTACTTC
TRBV6-4,many,TRBJ2-1,.,CASSDSVGRGSVLSSYNEQFF,TGTGCCAGCAGTGACTCGGTGGGCAGGGGAAGCGTCCTAAGCTCCTACAATGAGCAGTTCTTC
TRBV13,.,TRBJ1-1,.,CASRRYEGTEAFF,TGTGCCAGCAGGAGATATGAGGGCACTGAAGCTTTCTTT
TRBV6-1,.,TRBJ2-7,TRBD1,CASRALTGNDFYEQYF,TGTGCCAGCAGAGCCTTGACAGGGAACGATTTCTACGAGCAGTACTTC
TRBV13,many,TRBJ1-1,.,CASSPGTESTEAFF,TGTGCCAGCAGCCCGGGGACCGAGAGCACTGAAGCTTTCTTT
TRBV19,few,TRBJ2-7,TRBD1,CASSIILAGTGDEQYF,TGTGCCAGTAGTATTATTCTGGCCGGGACAGGGGACGAGCAGTACTTC
TRBV7-9,many,TRBJ1-5,.,CASSLSGSGNQPQHF,TGTGCCAGCAGCTTATCAGGTTCGGGCAATCAGCCCCAGCATTTT
TRBV28,few,TRBJ1-2,.,CASSFILGQDHGYTF,TGTGCCAGCAGTTTCATACTCGGACAAGACCATGGCTACACCTTC
TRBV7-9,many,TRBJ2-2,TRBD2,CASSISGRGTGELFF,TGTGCCAGCAGCATTAGCGGGAGAGGTACCGGGGAGCTGTTTTTT
TRBV13,many,TRBJ2-7,TRBD1,CASSTTGTGGLYEQYF,TGTGCCAGCAGCACGACCGGGACAGGCGGCTTATACGAGCAGTACTTC
TRBV13,many,TRBJ1-4,.,CASSLGGEKLFF,TGTGCCAGCAGCTTAGGAGGAGAAAAACTGTTTTTT
TRBV6-6,many,TRBJ2-3,.,CASSSLMAVGADTQYF,TGTGCCAGCAGTTCCCTCATGGCCGTAGGTGCAGATACGCAGTATTTT
TRBV20-1,.,TRBJ2-1,.,CSARGPGVSYNEQFF,TGCAGTGCTAGAGGTCCGGGAGTTTCCTACAATGAGCAGTTCTTC
TRBV6-2/TRBV6-3,many,TRBJ2-5,TRBD2,CASSFGLAVPQETQYF,TGTGCCAGCAGTTTCGGACTAGCGGTTCCACAAGAGACCCAGTACTTC
TRBV11-2,many,TRBJ2-1,.,CASSLVEGAYNEQFF,TGTGCCAGCAGCTTAGTAGAAGGCGCCTACAATGAGCAGTTCTTC
TRBV6-1,many,TRBJ2-7,.,CASYSPSSGEREQYF,TGTGCCAGCTACTCCCCTTCAAGCGGAGAGAGGGAGCAGTACTTC
TRBV3-1,many,TRBJ2-1,TRBD2,CASSQALPGGSWDEQFF,TGTGCCAGCAGCCAAGCGTTACCGGGAGGGTCATGGGATGAGCAGTTCTTC
TRBV29-1,many,TRBJ2-1,TRBD2,CSGLSGSNEQFF,TGCAGCGGTCTTAGCGGGTCCAATGAGCAGTTCTTC
TRBV27,few,TRBJ2-5,.,CASSFLGVEETQYF,TGTGCCAGCAGTTTTCTGGGTGTCGAAGAGACCCAGTACTTC
TRBV4-3,many,TRBJ2-1,.,CASSQEGFGTAVETYNEQFF,TGCGCCAGCAGCCAAGAAGGGTTCGGGACGGCCGTTGAGACCTACAATGAGCAGTTCTTC
TRBV4-2,many,TRBJ2-2,TRBD1,CASSQGQGSGELFF,TGTGCCAGCAGCCAGGGACAGGGGTCCGGGGAGCTGTTTTTT
TRBV29-1,medium-sized,TRBJ2-6,.,CSVRTLSGANVLTF,TGCAGCGTTCGGACCCTCTCTGGGGCCAACGTCCTGACTTTC
TRBV27,.,TRBJ1-1,TRBD1,CASSFWDSMNTEAFF,TGTGCCAGCAGTTTCTGGGACAGCATGAACACTGAAGCTTTCTTT
TRBV6-2/TRBV6-3,few,TRBJ2-7,.,CASSDVGLNEQYF,TGTGCCAGCAGCGATGTAGGCCTCAACGAGCAGTACTTC
TRBV9,.,TRBJ1-4,.,CASSVGEFNEKPFF,TGTGCCAGCAGCGTAGGTGAATTTAATGAAAAACCGTTTTTT
TRBV7-6,many,TRBJ2-7,TRBD2,CASSLAPVLAGGGYYEQYF,TGTGCCAGCAGCTTAGCGCCGGTACTAGCGGGAGGGGGGTACTACGAGCAGTACTTC
TRBV7-2,many,TRBJ2-5,TRBD1,CASSLRAQRGRIQETQYF,TGTGCCAGCAGCTTAAGGGCCCAGAGGGGGCGGATACAAGAGACCCAGTACTTC
TRBV3-1,.,TRBJ2-1,.,CASTSQGAGVFYNEQFF,TGTGCCAGCACCTCCCAGGGGGCGGGAGTCTTCTACAATGAGCAGTTCTTC
TRBV27,few,TRBJ2-7,.,CASRPIQSYEQYF,TGTGCCAGCCGTCCAATTCAATCCTACGAGCAGTACTTC
TRBV7-8,.,TRBJ2-5,.,CATREDSVGLSTQETQYF,TGTGCCACCCGAGAGGATTCAGTGGGATTGTCGACCCAAGAGACCCAGTACTTC
TRBV20-1,many,TRBJ2-3,TRBD2,CSARATGTSGRLDTQYF,TGCAGTGCTAGAGCAACCGGGACTAGCGGGAGGTTAGATACGCAGTATTTT
TRBV29-1,medium-sized,TRBJ2-3,.,CSVVPRGTSSDTQYF,TGCAGCGTTGTTCCTAGGGGAACCTCCTCAGATACGCAGTATTTT
TRBV7-8,.,TRBJ2-7,.,CASSLRGEYEQYF,TGTGCCAGCAGCCTGAGGGGGGAGTACGAGCAGTACTTC
TRBV27,once,TRBJ2-7,.,CASSLWQGTPYEQYF,TGTGCCAGCAGTTTATGGCAGGGAACCCCCTACGAGCAGTACTTC
TRBV6-2/TRBV6-3,.,TRBJ2-1,.,CASSAIHGDEQFF,TGTGCCAGCAGTGCCATCCACGGGGATGAGCAGTTCTTC
TRBV9,many,TRBJ2-3,.,CASTDDRDPDPDTQYF,TGTGCCAGCACCGACGACCGGGACCCAGATCCAGATACGCAGTATTTT